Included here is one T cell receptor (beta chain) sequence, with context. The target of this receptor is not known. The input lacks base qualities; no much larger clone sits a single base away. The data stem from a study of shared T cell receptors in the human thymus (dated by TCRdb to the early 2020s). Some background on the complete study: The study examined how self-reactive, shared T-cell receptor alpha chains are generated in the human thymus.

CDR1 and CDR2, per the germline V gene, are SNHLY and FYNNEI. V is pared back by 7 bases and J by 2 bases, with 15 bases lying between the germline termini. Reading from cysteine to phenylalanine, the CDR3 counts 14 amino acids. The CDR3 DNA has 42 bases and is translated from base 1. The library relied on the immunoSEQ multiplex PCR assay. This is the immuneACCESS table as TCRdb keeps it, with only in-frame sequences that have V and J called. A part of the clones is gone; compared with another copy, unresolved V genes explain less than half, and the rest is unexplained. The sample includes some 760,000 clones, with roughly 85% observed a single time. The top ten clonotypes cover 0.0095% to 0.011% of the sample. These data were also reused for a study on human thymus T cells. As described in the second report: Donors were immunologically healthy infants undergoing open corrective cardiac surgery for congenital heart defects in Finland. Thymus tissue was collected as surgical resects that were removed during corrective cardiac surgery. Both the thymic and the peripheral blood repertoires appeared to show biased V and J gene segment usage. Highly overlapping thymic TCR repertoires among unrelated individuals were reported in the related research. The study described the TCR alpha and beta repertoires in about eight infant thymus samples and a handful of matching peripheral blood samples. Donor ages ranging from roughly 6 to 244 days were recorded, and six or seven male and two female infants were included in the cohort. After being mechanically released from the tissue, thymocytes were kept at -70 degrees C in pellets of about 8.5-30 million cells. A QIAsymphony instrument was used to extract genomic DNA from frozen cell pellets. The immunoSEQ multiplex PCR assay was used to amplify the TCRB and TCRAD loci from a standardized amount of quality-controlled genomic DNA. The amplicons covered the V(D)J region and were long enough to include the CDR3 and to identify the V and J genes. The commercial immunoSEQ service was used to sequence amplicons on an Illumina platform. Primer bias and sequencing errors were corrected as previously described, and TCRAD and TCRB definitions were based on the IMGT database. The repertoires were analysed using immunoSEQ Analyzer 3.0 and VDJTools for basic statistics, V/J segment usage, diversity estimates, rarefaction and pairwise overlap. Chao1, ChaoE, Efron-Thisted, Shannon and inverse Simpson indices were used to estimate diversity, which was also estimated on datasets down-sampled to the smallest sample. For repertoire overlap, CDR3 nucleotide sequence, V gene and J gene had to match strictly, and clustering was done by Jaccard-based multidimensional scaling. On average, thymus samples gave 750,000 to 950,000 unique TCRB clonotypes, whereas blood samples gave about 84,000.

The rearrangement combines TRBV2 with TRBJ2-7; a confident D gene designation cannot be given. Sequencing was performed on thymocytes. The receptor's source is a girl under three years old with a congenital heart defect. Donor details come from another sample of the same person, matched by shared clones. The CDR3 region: CASICPEKPYEQYF. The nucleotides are TGTGCCAGCATTTGTCCGGAGAAACCCTACGAGCAGTACTTC.